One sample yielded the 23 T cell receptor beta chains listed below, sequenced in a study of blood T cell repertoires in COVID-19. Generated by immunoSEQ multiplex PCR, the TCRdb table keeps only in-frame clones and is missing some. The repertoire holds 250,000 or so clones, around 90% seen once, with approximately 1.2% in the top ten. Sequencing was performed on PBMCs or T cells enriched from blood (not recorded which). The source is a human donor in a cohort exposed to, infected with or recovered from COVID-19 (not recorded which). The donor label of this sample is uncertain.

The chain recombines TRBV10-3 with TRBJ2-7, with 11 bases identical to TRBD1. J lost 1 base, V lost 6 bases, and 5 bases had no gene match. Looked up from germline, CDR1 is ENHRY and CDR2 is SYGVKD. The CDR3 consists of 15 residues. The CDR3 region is CAISAGTGGSYEQYF. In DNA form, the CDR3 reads TGTGCCATCAGCGCCGGGACAGGGGGTTCCTACGAGCAGTACTTC.

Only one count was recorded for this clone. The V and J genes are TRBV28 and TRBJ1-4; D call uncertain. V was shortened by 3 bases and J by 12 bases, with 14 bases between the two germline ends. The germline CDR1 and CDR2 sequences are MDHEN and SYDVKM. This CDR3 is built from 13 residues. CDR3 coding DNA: TGTGCCAGCAGTTTCGGAATCGGGGAGGAACTGTTTTTT. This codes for CASSFGIGEELFF.

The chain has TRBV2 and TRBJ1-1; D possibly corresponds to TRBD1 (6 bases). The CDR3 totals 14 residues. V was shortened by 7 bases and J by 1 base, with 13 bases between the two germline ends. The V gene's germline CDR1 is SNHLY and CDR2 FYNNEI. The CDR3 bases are TGTGCCAGCACCAGGACAGAAGGGAACACTGAAGCTTTCTTT. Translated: CASTRTEGNTEAFF.

CDR3 sequence reads: CASRGSEPEAFF. The CDR3 nucleotides are TGTGCCAGCAGGGGCTCCGAGCCTGAAGCTTTCTTT. The chain has TRBV19 and TRBJ1-1, with D possibly TRBD1 on 6 matching bases. The CDR3 is made up of 12 amino acids. The germline V gene encodes CDR1 LNHDA and CDR2 SQIVND (reference sequence). V was clipped by 9 bases and J by 6 bases, with 14 bases between them.

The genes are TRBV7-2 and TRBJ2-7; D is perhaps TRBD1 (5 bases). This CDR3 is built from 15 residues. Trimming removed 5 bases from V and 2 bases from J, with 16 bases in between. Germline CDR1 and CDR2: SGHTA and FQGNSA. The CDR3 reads CASSALGPLTYEQYF. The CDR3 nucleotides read TGTGCCAGCAGCGCCCTGGGGCCGCTGACCTACGAGCAGTACTTC.

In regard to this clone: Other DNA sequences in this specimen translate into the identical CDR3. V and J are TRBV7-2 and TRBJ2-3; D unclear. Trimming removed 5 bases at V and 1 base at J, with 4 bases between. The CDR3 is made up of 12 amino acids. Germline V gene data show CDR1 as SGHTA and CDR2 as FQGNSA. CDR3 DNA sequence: TGTGCCAGCAGCCCGGGCACAGATACGCAGTATTTT. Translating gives CASSPGTDTQYF.

The CDR3 spells CSVETGLETEAFF. For the CDR3, the DNA is TGCAGCGTTGAGACCGGACTGGAGACTGAAGCTTTCTTT. The rearrangement joins TRBV29-1 to TRBJ1-1; D is uncertain. Germline lookup yields CDR1 SQVTM and CDR2 ANQGSEA. The CDR3 loop spans 13 amino acids. Deletions cut 3 bases from V and 5 bases from J, with 13 bases between.

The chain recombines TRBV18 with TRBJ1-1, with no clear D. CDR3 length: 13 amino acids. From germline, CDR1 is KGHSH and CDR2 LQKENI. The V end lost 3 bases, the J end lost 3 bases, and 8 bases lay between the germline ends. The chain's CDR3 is CASSPAAHTEAFF. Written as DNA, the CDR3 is TGTGCCAGCTCACCGGCCGCCCACACTGAAGCTTTCTTT.

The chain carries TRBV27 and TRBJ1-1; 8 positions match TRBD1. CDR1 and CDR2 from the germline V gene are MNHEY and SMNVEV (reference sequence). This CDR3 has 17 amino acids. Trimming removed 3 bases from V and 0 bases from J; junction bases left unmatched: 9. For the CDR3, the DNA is TGTGCCAGCAGTTTTTTAACCCTACAGGGGGTGAACACTGAAGCTTTCTTT. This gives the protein CASSFLTLQGVNTEAFF.

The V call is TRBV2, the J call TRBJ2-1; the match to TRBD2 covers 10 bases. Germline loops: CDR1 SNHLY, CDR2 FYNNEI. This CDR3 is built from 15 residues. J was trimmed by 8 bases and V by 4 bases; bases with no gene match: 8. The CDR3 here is CASSGSGGALHEQFF. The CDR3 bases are TGTGCCAGCAGTGGGAGCGGGGGGGCTCTTCATGAGCAGTTCTTC.

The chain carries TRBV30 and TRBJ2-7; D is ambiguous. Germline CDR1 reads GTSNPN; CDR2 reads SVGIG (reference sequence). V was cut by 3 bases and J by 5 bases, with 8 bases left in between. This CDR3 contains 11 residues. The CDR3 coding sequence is TGTGCCTGGAGGTCAGGTAACGAGCAGTACTTC. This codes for CAWRSGNEQYF.

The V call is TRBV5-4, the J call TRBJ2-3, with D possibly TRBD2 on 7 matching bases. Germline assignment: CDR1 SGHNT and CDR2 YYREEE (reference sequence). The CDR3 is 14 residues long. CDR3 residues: CAWQAGASTDTQYF. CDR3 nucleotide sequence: TGTGCGTGGCAGGCGGGGGCCAGCACAGATACGCAGTATTTT. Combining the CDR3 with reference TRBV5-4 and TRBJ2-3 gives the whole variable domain ETGVTQSPTHLIKTRGQQVTLRCSSQSGHNTVSWYQQALGQGPQFIFQYYREEENGRGNFPPRFSGLQFPNYSSELNVNALELDDSALYLCAWQAGASTDTQYFGPGTRLTVL.

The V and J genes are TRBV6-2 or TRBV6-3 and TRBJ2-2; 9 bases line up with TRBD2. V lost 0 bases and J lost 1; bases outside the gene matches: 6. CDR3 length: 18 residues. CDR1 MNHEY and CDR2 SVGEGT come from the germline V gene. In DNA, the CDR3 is TGTGCCAGCAGTTACTCGAAGGCTAGCGGGGTGAACACCGGGGAGCTGTTTTTT. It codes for CASSYSKASGVNTGELFF.

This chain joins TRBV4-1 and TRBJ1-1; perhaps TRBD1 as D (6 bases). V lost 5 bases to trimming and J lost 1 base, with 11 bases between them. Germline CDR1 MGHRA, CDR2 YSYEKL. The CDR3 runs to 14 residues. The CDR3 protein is CASSFSTGNTEAFF. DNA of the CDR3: TGCGCCAGCAGCTTCTCGACAGGGAACACTGAAGCTTTCTTT.

Here the CDR3 reads CAWSYGQGSGGYTF. CDR3 sequence (DNA): TGTGCCTGGAGTTACGGACAGGGGTCAGGTGGCTACACCTTC. V is TRBV30 and J is TRBJ1-2; TRBD1 aligns across 9 bases. Germline V gene data show CDR1 as GTSNPN and CDR2 as SVGIG (reference sequence). The CDR3 covers 14 residues. Losses at the gene ends were 2 bases for V and 7 bases for J; bases not matched to a gene: 8.

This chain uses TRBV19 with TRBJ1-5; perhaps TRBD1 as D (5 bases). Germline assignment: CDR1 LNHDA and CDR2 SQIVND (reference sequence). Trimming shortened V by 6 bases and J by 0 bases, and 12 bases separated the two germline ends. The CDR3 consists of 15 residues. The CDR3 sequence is CASRSRQYSNQPQHF. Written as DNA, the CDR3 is TGTGCCAGTAGGAGTCGACAGTATAGCAATCAGCCCCAGCATTTT.

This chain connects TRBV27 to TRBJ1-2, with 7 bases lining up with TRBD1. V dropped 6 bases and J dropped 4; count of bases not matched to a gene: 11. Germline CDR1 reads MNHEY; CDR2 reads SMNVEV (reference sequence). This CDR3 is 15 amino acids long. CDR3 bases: TGTGCCAGCAGCATCGGGACAGTGGGGCTCTATGGCTACACCTTC. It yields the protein CASSIGTVGLYGYTF.

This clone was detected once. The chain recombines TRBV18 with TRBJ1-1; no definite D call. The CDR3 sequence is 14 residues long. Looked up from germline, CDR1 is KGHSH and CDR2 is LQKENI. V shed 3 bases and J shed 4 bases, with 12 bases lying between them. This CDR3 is CASSPLEGSTEAFF. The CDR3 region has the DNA TGTGCCAGCTCACCTTTGGAAGGGAGCACTGAAGCTTTCTTT.

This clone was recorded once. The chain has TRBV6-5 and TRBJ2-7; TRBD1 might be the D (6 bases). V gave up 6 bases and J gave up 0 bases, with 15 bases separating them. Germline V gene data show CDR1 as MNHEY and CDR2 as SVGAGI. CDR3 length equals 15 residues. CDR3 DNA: TGTGCCAGCAGCGTTGACAGGTACCGCTCCTACGAGCAGTACTTC. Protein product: CASSVDRYRSYEQYF.

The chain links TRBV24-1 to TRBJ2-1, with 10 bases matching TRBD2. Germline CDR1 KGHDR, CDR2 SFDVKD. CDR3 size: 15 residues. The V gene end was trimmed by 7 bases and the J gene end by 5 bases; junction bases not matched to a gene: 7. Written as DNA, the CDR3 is TGTGCCACCAGGTCGGGACTAGCGATGAACAATGAGCAGTTCTTC. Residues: CATRSGLAMNNEQFF.

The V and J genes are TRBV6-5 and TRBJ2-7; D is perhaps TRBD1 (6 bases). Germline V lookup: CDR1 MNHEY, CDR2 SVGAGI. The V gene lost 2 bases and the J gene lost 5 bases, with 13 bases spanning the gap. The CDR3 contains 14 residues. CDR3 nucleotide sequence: TGTGCCAGCAGTTACGCACAGGGCTCGGACGAGCAGTACTTC. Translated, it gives CASSYAQGSDEQYF.

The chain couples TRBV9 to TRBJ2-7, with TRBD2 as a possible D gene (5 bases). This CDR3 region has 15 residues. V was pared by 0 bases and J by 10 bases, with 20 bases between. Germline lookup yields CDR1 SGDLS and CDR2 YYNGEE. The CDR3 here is CASSVDGNSVQPQYF. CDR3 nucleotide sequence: TGTGCCAGCAGCGTAGATGGAAATAGCGTCCAACCCCAGTACTTC. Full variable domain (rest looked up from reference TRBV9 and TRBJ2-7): DSGVTQTPKHLITATGQRVTLRCSPRSGDLSVYWYQQSLDQGLQFLIQYYNGEERAKGNILERFSAQQFPDLHSELNLSSLELGDSALYFCASSVDGNSVQPQYFGPGTRLTVT.

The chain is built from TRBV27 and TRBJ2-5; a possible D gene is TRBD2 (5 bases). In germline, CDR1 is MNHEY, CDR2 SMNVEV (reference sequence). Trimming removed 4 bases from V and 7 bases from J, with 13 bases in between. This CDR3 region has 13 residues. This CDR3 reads CASSSSGAGTQYF. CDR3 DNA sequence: TGTGCCAGCAGTTCCTCGGGCGCGGGGACCCAGTACTTC.